The T cell receptor beta chain under discussion was sequenced for a study of T cell changes during pregnancy in multiple sclerosis. TCRdb's copy holds only in-frame clones and misses some; the assay was immunoSEQ multiplex PCR. The data show about 80,000 clones, about 92% seen once. This clone was counted a single time. This CDR3 has 15 amino acids. V was cut by 2 bases and J by 2 bases, with 13 bases left in between. Germline lookup yields CDR1 MNHNY and CDR2 SVGAGI (reference sequence). The chain combines TRBV6-6 with TRBJ2-7; D call uncertain. The origin of this receptor is a female donor with multiple sclerosis, enrolled in a pregnancy study. This specimen was peripheral blood, taken before pregnancy. DNA of the CDR3: TGTGCCAGCAGTTACCCGACCCCCAGGCCCTACGAGCAGTACTTC. Translating gives CASSYPTPRPYEQYF.